These T cell receptor beta chains were read from a single sample in a study of blood T cell repertoires in COVID-19. The repertoire was sequenced with immunoSEQ multiplex PCR; TCRdb's copy has only in-frame clones and lacks some. This table has 200,000 to 250,000 clones, around 90% appearing once. Sequences were obtained from PBMCs or T cells enriched from blood (not recorded which). Receptors were obtained from a man aged 25 to 45 who had been exposed to COVID-19. Each CDR3 is given with its conserved first and last residue. The D gene is left open where the match is weak. Some rows mark clone size as missing; the rest say once, few, many or name a class of expanded clone.

D	V	J	size	CDR3	DNA
TRBD1	TRBV7-9	TRBJ1-2	-	CASSPGTENYGYTF	TGTGCCAGCAGCCCCGGGACAGAGAACTATGGCTACACCTTC
-	TRBV10-3	TRBJ1-1	-	CAIRVGRQHNTEAFF	TGTGCCATCAGAGTCGGGAGACAACACAACACTGAAGCTTTCTTT
-	TRBV3-1/TRBV3-2	TRBJ2-7	-	CASSQEGEGAYEQYF	TGTGCCAGCAGCCAAGAGGGGGAGGGGGCCTACGAGCAGTACTTC
-	TRBV4-3	TRBJ2-1	-	CASSLTLGSSNEQFF	TGCGCCAGCAGCCTGACCTTAGGGAGTTCGAATGAGCAGTTCTTC
TRBD1	TRBV9	TRBJ1-3	once	CASSDTGGTGNTIYF	TGTGCCAGCAGCGATACAGGGGGCACTGGAAACACCATATATTTT
-	TRBV14	TRBJ1-6	-	CASSQGTGNSPLHF	TGTGCCAGCAGCCAAGGGACGGGGAATTCACCCCTCCACTTT
-	TRBV6-1	TRBJ2-5	-	CASSEMRLAQGIQETQYF	TGTGCCAGCAGTGAGATGCGTTTGGCACAGGGTATCCAAGAGACCCAGTACTTC
-	TRBV20-1	TRBJ2-5	-	CSASFRGKETQYF	TGCAGTGCTAGTTTCCGGGGGAAAGAGACCCAGTACTTC
-	TRBV2	TRBJ1-2	-	CASSEVRGARYGYTF	TGTGCCAGCAGTGAGGTTCGGGGGGCAAGGTATGGCTACACCTTC
TRBD2	TRBV9	TRBJ2-1	-	CASSVGLAGYNEQFF	TGTGCCAGCAGCGTAGGTCTAGCGGGGTACAATGAGCAGTTCTTC
-	TRBV30	TRBJ1-4	-	CAWSELQEFNEKLFF	TGTGCCTGGAGTGAGCTGCAGGAATTTAATGAAAAACTGTTTTTT
TRBD2	TRBV5-4	TRBJ2-1	-	CASSSGLAGGSEQFF	TGTGCCAGCAGCTCGGGACTAGCGGGGGGCAGTGAGCAGTTCTTC
TRBD1	TRBV29-1	TRBJ1-2	-	CSGMTGTNYGYTF	TGCAGCGGTATGACAGGGACTAACTATGGCTACACCTTC
TRBD1	TRBV6-5	TRBJ1-2	-	CASSYPTGTGYTF	TGTGCCAGCAGTTACCCGACAGGGACTGGCTACACCTTC
-	TRBV9	TRBJ2-7	-	CASSEGRGPSYEQYF	TGTGCCAGCAGCGAGGGGCGGGGGCCCTCCTACGAGCAGTACTTC
TRBD2	TRBV2	TRBJ2-7	-	CASSKPGLATGEQYF	TGTGCCAGCAGCAAACCGGGACTAGCCACTGGCGAGCAGTACTTC
TRBD2	TRBV6-5	TRBJ2-1	few	CASGLAGANEQFF	TGTGCCAGCGGACTAGCGGGGGCCAATGAGCAGTTCTTC
TRBD1	TRBV6-1	TRBJ1-4	-	CASSDLPGQITTNEKLFF	TGTGCCAGCAGTGATCTTCCGGGACAGATAACAACTAATGAAAAACTGTTTTTT
-	TRBV6-2/TRBV6-3	TRBJ2-3	-	CASSFGQITDTQYF	TGTGCCAGCAGTTTTGGACAAATCACAGATACGCAGTATTTT
TRBD1	TRBV3-1/TRBV3-2	TRBJ2-2	-	CASSHADRETTGELFF	TGTGCCAGCAGCCACGCGGACAGGGAGACCACCGGGGAGCTGTTTTTT
TRBD1	TRBV5-4	TRBJ2-2	-	CASSLGTGQGNRELFF	TGTGCCAGCAGCCTGGGGACAGGTCAAGGCAACCGGGAGCTGTTTTTT
-	TRBV27	TRBJ1-6	-	CASSLQTGISPLHF	TGTGCCAGCAGCCTCCAAACAGGGATTTCACCCCTCCACTTT
-	TRBV5-4	TRBJ2-7	-	CASSFYVHEQYF	TGTGCCAGCAGCTTCTATGTCCACGAGCAGTACTTC
-	TRBV11-2	TRBJ2-2	-	CASSLEGAGELFF	TGTGCCAGCAGCTTAGAAGGAGCCGGGGAGCTGTTTTTT
-	TRBV19	TRBJ1-1	-	CASSWQLNTEAFF	TGTGCCAGTAGTTGGCAGTTGAACACTGAAGCTTTCTTT
-	TRBV20-1	TRBJ1-1	once	CSAWSTEAFF	TGCAGTGCTTGGAGCACTGAAGCTTTCTTT
-	TRBV30	TRBJ1-5	-	CAWSANSRNQPQHF	TGTGCCTGGAGTGCGAACAGTAGGAATCAGCCCCAGCATTTT
TRBD1	TRBV18	TRBJ2-7	-	CASSQTGQVLRYEQYF	TGTGCCAGCTCACAGACCGGACAGGTTCTCCGTTACGAGCAGTACTTC
TRBD1	TRBV28	TRBJ2-1	-	CASRPPTGLNEQFF	TGTGCCAGCAGACCGCCGACAGGGTTGAATGAGCAGTTCTTC
TRBD2	TRBV5-8	TRBJ2-5	-	CASSLGGLAGQETQYF	TGTGCCAGCAGCTTGGGAGGACTAGCGGGGCAAGAGACCCAGTACTTC
-	TRBV20-1	TRBJ1-2	-	CSSWSSGYTF	TGCAGTAGCTGGAGTTCTGGCTACACCTTC
TRBD1	TRBV6-5	TRBJ1-1	-	CASTPGGLNTEAFF	TGTGCCAGCACTCCAGGGGGCTTGAACACTGAAGCTTTCTTT
TRBD2	TRBV5-1	TRBJ2-5	-	CASSLGSRGAQETQYF	TGCGCCAGCAGCTTGGGGTCGCGGGGGGCCCAAGAGACCCAGTACTTC
TRBD1	TRBV5-6	TRBJ1-2	-	CASSYRDSNYGYTF	TGTGCCAGCAGCTACCGGGACAGTAACTATGGCTACACCTTC
-	TRBV3-1/TRBV3-2	TRBJ1-5	few	CASSADRSLGPQHF	TGTGCCAGCAGTGCAGACAGGTCCCTGGGGCCCCAGCATTTT
-	TRBV5-5	TRBJ1-2	-	CASSLATDGYTF	TGTGCCAGCAGCTTGGCCACAGACGGCTACACCTTC
TRBD1	TRBV6-5	TRBJ2-5	-	CASTVQGKEETQYF	TGTGCCAGCACTGTACAGGGGAAAGAAGAGACCCAGTACTTC
-	TRBV29-1	TRBJ2-7	once	CSFRTSRSAYEQYF	TGCAGCTTTCGGACATCCCGAAGCGCCTACGAGCAGTACTTC
-	TRBV2	TRBJ1-3	-	CAFNGAVSGNTIYF	TGTGCATTCAATGGGGCAGTCTCTGGAAACACCATATATTTT
TRBD1	TRBV2	TRBJ2-1	-	CASRETGGISNEQFF	TGTGCCAGCAGAGAGACAGGGGGTATTAGTAATGAGCAGTTCTTC
-	TRBV7-9	TRBJ1-1	-	CASSPQLNTEAFF	TGTGCCAGCAGCCCACAATTGAACACTGAAGCTTTCTTT
-	TRBV5-6	TRBJ2-3	-	CASSLGGDTQYF	TGTGCCAGCAGCTTGGGAGGAGATACGCAGTATTTT
TRBD2	TRBV7-6	TRBJ2-1	-	CASSATSGGAYEQFF	TGTGCCAGCAGCGCGACTAGCGGGGGGGCATATGAGCAGTTCTTC
-	TRBV4-1	TRBJ2-7	-	CASSQTAPYEQYF	TGCGCCAGCAGCCAGACAGCCCCCTACGAGCAGTACTTC
-	TRBV11-2	TRBJ2-7	once	CASSFAAVEQYF	TGTGCCAGCAGCTTCGCAGCGGTCGAGCAGTACTTC
-	TRBV14	TRBJ2-3	once	CASSRGGTQYF	TGTGCCAGCAGCAGGGGAGGTACGCAGTATTTT
TRBD1	TRBV4-1	TRBJ2-7	-	CASSHPGQASYEQYF	TGCGCCAGCAGCCATCCGGGACAGGCCTCCTACGAGCAGTACTTC